A single sample gave rise to the 14 T cell receptor beta chains below, sequenced in a study of molecular identifiers for immune sequencing clone quantification. Each CDR3 protein is one row after TCRdb ran MiXCR on the PCR reads. The top ten hold 0.85% of the sample, which has 600,000 to 650,000 distinct CDR3 sequences, less than 20% seen once. The source material was naive CD8+ T cells from blood, with Jurkat cell RNA spiked in. Stated subset: FACS-sorted CD8+CD4-CCR7+CD45RA+ naive T cells. The receptors were gathered from a human donor in good health. Some libraries in this study had Jurkat cell RNA spiked in.

This clonotype showed up just once. The chain uses TRBV11-2 and TRBJ1-6; D may be TRBD1 (6 bases). The CDR3 loop spans 17 amino acids. The V end lost 1 base, the J end lost 5 bases, and 15 bases lay between the germline ends. Germline V CDR1 and CDR2: SGHAT, FQNNGV. The DNA for the CDR3 is TGTGCCAGCAGCTTAGCACCCAGGACAGTTAATAATTCACCCCTCCACTTT. This translates into CASSLAPRTVNNSPLHF.

In its sample, this clonotype was seen a few times. The junction and the germline gene differ at one end; a read error may be behind it. This CDR3 is CTSSQGVRRSTDTQYF. The CDR3 DNA reads TGCACCAGCAGCCAAGGTGTTAGGAGAAGCACAGATACGCAGTATTTT. The chain couples TRBV4-3 to TRBJ2-3, with D unresolved. Germline CDR1 LGHNA, CDR2 YSLEER. The CDR3 totals 16 residues.

The table lists this clonotype with many counts. This chain connects TRBV9 to TRBJ2-7; D perhaps matches TRBD2 (6 bases). The germline V gene has CDR1 SGDLS and CDR2 YYNGEE. Trimming left V 1 base short and J 1 base short, with 12 bases between. There are 15 residues in the CDR3. For the CDR3, the DNA is TGTGCCAGCAGCGTAAGTGGGGGGACGTCCTACGAGCAGTACTTC. Translated: CASSVSGGTSYEQYF.

With regard to this clonotype: A read error is possible here, since a much larger clone lies one base away. This sequence joins TRBV12-3 or TRBV12-4 and TRBJ1-4, with D unclear. The CDR3 is 14 amino acids. The CDR3 loop reads CVSSQEVTNEKLFF. The CDR3, as DNA: TGTGTCAGCAGCCAAGAAGTCACTAATGAAAAACTGTTTTTT.

This clonotype was observed a handful of times. The rearrangement links TRBV27 to TRBJ1-6; D gene uncertain. With 2 bases removed from V and 7 bases from J, the gap between germline ends came to 12 bases. Germline assignment: CDR1 MNHEY and CDR2 SMNVEV (reference sequence). The CDR3 extends over 15 amino acids. This CDR3 reads CASSLLGPSNSPLHF. The CDR3 DNA reads as TGTGCCAGCAGTTTACTTGGGCCTTCGAATTCACCCCTCCACTTT.

This clonotype was counted ten times or more. V is TRBV9 and J is TRBJ2-3; the match to TRBD2 covers 10 bases. Trimming removed 0 bases from V and 3 bases from J; junction bases left unmatched: 7. Germline CDR1 SGDLS, CDR2 YYNGEE. The CDR3 length is 17 residues. The CDR3 DNA sequence: TGTGCCAGCAGCGTAGGAAGCGGGGGGGCGATAACAGATACGCAGTATTTT. Translation gives CASSVGSGGAITDTQYF.

This clonotype has just one count. This CDR3 is missing its conserved last phenylalanine or tryptophan, likely due to a read error. The J gene is TRBJ2-7, the V gene TRBV27, with 8 bases aligning to TRBD1. CDR1 and CDR2 from the germline V gene are MNHEY and SMNVEV (reference sequence). The CDR3 spans 14 residues. DNA of the CDR3: TGTGCCAGCGGCCCGGGGACAGGCTCCCACGAGCAGTACCTC. This encodes CASGPGTGSHEQYL.

Comments on this clonotype: A read error may account for a junction end that differs from germline. V is TRBV7-9 and J is TRBJ2-7; the D call may be TRBD1 or TRBD2 (6 bases each). The CDR3 loop spans 16 amino acids. CDR1 and CDR2 from the germline V gene are SEHNR and FQNEAQ (reference sequence). CDR3 loop: CAGSLAAGDSRNEQYF. The CDR3 region has the DNA TGTGCCGGCAGCTTAGCGGCAGGGGATAGTAGGAACGAGCAGTACTTC.

The chain uses TRBV2 and TRBJ2-6; maybe TRBD2 (7 bases). Germline CDR1 and CDR2: SNHLY and FYNNEI. The ends were cut back, 1 base at V and 0 bases at J, with 16 bases in the middle. The CDR3 loop spans 19 amino acids. The CDR3 is CASSEGVRGPSSGANVLTF. The CDR3 nucleotides read TGTGCCAGCAGTGAAGGGGTGCGGGGGCCAAGCTCTGGGGCCAACGTCCTGACTTTC.

This clonotype was observed many times. This chain joins TRBV27 and TRBJ1-2; D is unresolved. The CDR3 has 15 residues. Trimming stripped 0 bases from V and 4 bases from J, with 12 bases between. CDR1 and CDR2 (germline): MNHEY, SMNVEV (reference sequence). The CDR3 DNA is TGTGCCAGCAGTTTATCGATAGACGGGCCCTATGGCTACACCTTC. It specifies CASSLSIDGPYGYTF.

This clonotype appeared many times. The V gene is TRBV20-1, the J gene TRBJ2-3; a possible D gene is TRBD2 (7 bases). V was trimmed by 5 bases and J by 9 bases, leaving 27 bases between them. The CDR3 loop spans 16 amino acids. Germline loops: CDR1 DFQATT, CDR2 SNEGSKA (reference sequence). The DNA for the CDR3 is TGCAGTGCTGAGGGGGATGGGACTAAAGCCGTTGCCACGCAGTATTTT. Its translation is CSAEGDGTKAVATQYF.

This clonotype showed up just once. A much bigger clone sits one base away, suggesting this may be a read error. CDR3 sequence reads: CAQWTGTSRYNERFF. CDR3 coding DNA: TGTGCCCAATGGACCGGGACTAGCCGATACAATGAGCGGTTCTTC. The chain links TRBV30 to TRBJ2-1; 9 nucleotides match TRBD2. The CDR3 sequence is 15 residues long. CDR1 and CDR2 (germline): GTSNPN, SVGIG (reference sequence).

The gene calls are TRBV20-1 and TRBJ2-1; 8 bases are shared with TRBD2. CDR3 length: 15 amino acids. Trimming at V came to 3 bases and at J to 7 bases, leaving 11 bases not matched to a gene. CDR1 is DFQATT and CDR2 is SNEGSKA in the germline V gene (reference sequence). CDR3 sequence: CSARVLGGVENEQFF. The CDR3 nucleotides read TGCAGTGCTAGGGTGCTCGGGGGGGTTGAGAATGAGCAGTTCTTC.

This clonotype was recorded at least ten times. This sequence joins TRBV5-1 and TRBJ2-4; 12 bases match TRBD2. The CDR3 sequence is 17 residues long. Per germline, CDR1 SGHRS and CDR2 YFSETQ. The V and J ends lost 4 bases and 3 bases, in that order; junction bases with no gene match: 8. DNA of the CDR3: TGCGCCAGCAGCCCAACGACTAGCGGGAGAGGCAAAAACATTCAGTACTTC. It encodes CASSPTTSGRGKNIQYF.